This TCR beta chain derives from a study of shared clonotypes between healthy human individuals. TCRdb's copy holds only in-frame clones and misses some; the assay was immunoSEQ multiplex PCR. The data hold roughly 2.1 million clones, with 93% observed a single time. CD45RO-negative cells were positively selected for CCR7, leaving out terminally differentiated effector memory CD45RA+ cells. CDR1 LGHNA and CDR2 YNFKEQ come from the germline V gene. The V end lost 0 bases, the J end lost 9 bases, and 21 bases lay between the germline ends. The CDR3 extends over 17 amino acids. The chain links TRBV4-2 to TRBJ2-1; D remains unclear. Source material: naive CD8+ T cells from PBMCs. This clonotype originated in a man in his late teens or twenties in good health. Some clones in this sample may be carry-over from other donors' samples. The CDR3: CASSQDRIPPLGSEQFF. CDR3 sequence (DNA): TGTGCCAGCAGCCAAGATCGGATTCCCCCACTCGGAAGTGAGCAGTTCTTC.